This record covers a single T cell receptor (beta chain). Authors of the study amplified TCR beta CDR3 regions from RNA transcripts. HTBI primers were the set used in a first-round RT-PCR of the TCR CDR3. In TCRdb, the multiplex PCR reads were re-called with MiXCR into one record per CDR3 protein. The repertoire consists of approximately 590,000 distinct CDR3 sequences, with just over 45% occurring once and the leading ten covering 6.5% to 9%. Germline V CDR1 and CDR2: SNHLY, FYNNEI. The CDR3 length is 16 residues. V dropped 4 bases and J dropped 7; count of bases not matched to a gene: 15. The sample belongs to a study of T cells in Graves' hyperthyroidism and ophthalmopathy. Patients aged 18 to 65 had newly diagnosed hyperthyroidism lasting under 2 months.

This rearrangement joins TRBV2 to TRBJ1-2; 7 nucleotides line up with TRBD1. The TCR comes from a woman between 18 and 30 years old with Graves' hyperthyroidism. The sequencing input was peripheral blood or thyroid tissue (not recorded which). CDR3 region: CASSVATGASLSGYTF. CDR3 in DNA: TGTGCCAGCAGTGTCGCAACAGGGGCCTCTCTCTCTGGCTACACCTTC.